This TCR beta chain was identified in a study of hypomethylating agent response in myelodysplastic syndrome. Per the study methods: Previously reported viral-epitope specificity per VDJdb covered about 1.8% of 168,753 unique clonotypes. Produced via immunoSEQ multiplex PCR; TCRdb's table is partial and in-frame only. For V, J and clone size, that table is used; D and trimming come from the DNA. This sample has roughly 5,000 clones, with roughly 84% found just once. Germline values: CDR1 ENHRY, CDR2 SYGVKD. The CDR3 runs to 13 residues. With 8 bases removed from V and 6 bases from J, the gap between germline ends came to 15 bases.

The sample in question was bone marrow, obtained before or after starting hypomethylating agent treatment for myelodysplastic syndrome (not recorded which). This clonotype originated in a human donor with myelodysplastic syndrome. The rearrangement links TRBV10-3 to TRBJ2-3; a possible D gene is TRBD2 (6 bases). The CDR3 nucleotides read TGTGCCATCGGAAGCAACCGGGGGGATACGCAGTATTTT. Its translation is CAIGSNRGDTQYF.